Below, 26 T cell receptor beta chains from the same sample are listed, as sequenced in a study of pediatric ulcerative colitis. Only in-frame clones appear in the TCRdb table, and some are missing; sequencing was by immunoSEQ multiplex PCR. The sample shows approximately 32,000 clones, around 80% of them seen only once. The sequencing input was blood. All receptors derive from a boy aged 5-17 years with severe ulcerative colitis.

CDR3 coding DNA: TGCAGCGTTGTTCGGCAGGGGTTTCGTTCACCCCTCCACTTT. It specifies CSVVRQGFRSPLHF. The chain has TRBV29-1 and TRBJ1-6; D might be TRBD1 (6 bases). Germline CDR1 SQVTM, CDR2 ANQGSEA. V lost 4 bases and J lost 9, with 16 bases in between. This CDR3 contains 14 residues.

The CDR3 region is CASSVLQGGYTEAFF. As DNA, the CDR3 is TGTGCCAGCAGTGTCCTACAGGGCGGTTACACTGAAGCTTTCTTT. This chain uses TRBV2 with TRBJ1-1, with D possibly being TRBD1 (6 bases). V was trimmed by 4 bases and J by 3 bases, leaving 15 bases between them. CDR1 and CDR2 (germline): SNHLY, FYNNEI. The CDR3 loop spans 15 amino acids.

This rearrangement joins TRBV6-6 to TRBJ1-5; D uncertain. The CDR3 extends over 15 amino acids. Per the germline V gene, CDR1 is MNHNY and CDR2 is SVGAGI (reference sequence). The V end was cut by 3 bases, the J end by 0 bases, with 9 bases between. CDR3 in amino acids: CASSYSRYSNQPQHF. DNA for the CDR3: TGTGCCAGCAGTTATTCCAGATATAGCAATCAGCCCCAGCATTTT.

The J gene is TRBJ2-7, the V gene TRBV12-2; TRBD1 reflects the table's D call only, with no check against the DNA. TRBV12-2 has pseudogene status. The length of the CDR3 is 18 residues. The CDR3 region is CASRLVAIDRVIAYEQYF. DNA of the CDR3: TGTGCAAGTCGCTTAGTGGCCATCGACAGGGTAATAGCTTACGAGCAGTACTTC.

The chain links TRBV21-1 to TRBJ1-1. TRBV21-1 is recorded as a pseudogene. The CDR3 has 16 amino acids. For the CDR3, the DNA is TGTGCCAGCAGCAAACCCGAGACACCGGGGAACACTGAAGCTTTCTTT. Its translation: CASSKPETPGNTEAFF.

The chain employs TRBV7-2 and TRBJ2-1, with 14 bases lining up with TRBD2. Germline V gene data show CDR1 as SGHTA and CDR2 as FQGNSA. Germline trimming cut 5 bases from V and 7 bases from J; bases unmatched to any gene: 7. The CDR3 spans 16 residues. CDR3 nucleotides: TGTGCCAGCAGCCCAATAGGACTAGCGGGGGGAAATGAGCAGTTCTTC. Translated: CASSPIGLAGGNEQFF.

The chain combines TRBV19 with TRBJ2-3; TRBD2 is a possible D gene (6 bases). Germline V gives CDR1 LNHDA, CDR2 SQIVND (reference sequence). CDR3 length: 14 residues. The V gene lost 7 bases and the J gene lost 4 bases, with 15 bases spanning the gap. This CDR3 reads CASTSLARSDTQYF. CDR3 bases: TGTGCCAGTACCAGTCTAGCGCGGTCAGATACGCAGTATTTT.

The chain links TRBV6-5 to TRBJ2-7; D is unresolved. V was shortened by 4 bases and J by 0 bases, with 10 bases between the two germline ends. The CDR3 runs to 14 residues. CDR1 MNHEY and CDR2 SVGAGI come from the germline V gene. CDR3 protein: CASSSTPGSYEQYF. For the CDR3, the DNA is TGTGCCAGCAGTTCGACTCCCGGCTCCTACGAGCAGTACTTC.

This clone was seen only once. The rearrangement links TRBV25-1 to TRBJ2-3; 9 bases match TRBD2. The CDR3 is made up of 17 amino acids. V dropped 4 bases and J dropped 2; count of bases not matched to a gene: 10. Germline values: CDR1 MGHDK, CDR2 SYGVNS. CDR3 protein: CASSGWRLADATDTQYF. In nucleotides, the CDR3 is TGTGCCAGCAGTGGGTGGAGACTAGCGGACGCCACAGATACGCAGTATTTT.

The chain employs TRBV7-9 and TRBJ1-2; D may be TRBD1 (6 bases). V lost 2 bases to trimming and J lost 6 bases, with 19 bases between them. The germline gives CDR1 SEHNR, CDR2 FQNEAQ (reference sequence). This CDR3 has 16 residues. CDR3 region: CASSLFTRQAFDGYTF. CDR3 bases: TGTGCCAGCAGCTTATTTACGCGACAGGCTTTTGATGGCTACACCTTC.

This clone has a single count. V usage is TRBV4-1 and J usage is TRBJ2-1; 7 bases agree with TRBD1. The length of the CDR3 is 16 residues. Trimming at V came to 4 bases and at J to 7 bases, leaving 13 bases not matched to a gene. Per the germline V gene, CDR1 is MGHRA and CDR2 is YSYEKL. The CDR3, as DNA: TGCGCCAGCAGCCGGGCCATGGGGACAGTACTTAATGAGCAGTTCTTC. Protein: CASSRAMGTVLNEQFF.

V and J are TRBV5-1 and TRBJ1-3; 7 nucleotides match TRBD1. The CDR3 is 16 amino acids. With V trimmed by 0 bases and J by 3 bases, 6 bases remained unmatched. Germline CDR1 and CDR2: SGHRS and YFSETQ. The CDR3, as DNA: TGCGCCAGCAGCTTGGCCGAGGGGGCGCGTGGAAACACCATATATTTT. It specifies CASSLAEGARGNTIYF.

The chain links TRBV30 to TRBJ1-4; D unresolved. CDR3 length: 13 amino acids. The germline V gene has CDR1 GTSNPN and CDR2 SVGIG (reference sequence). V was shortened by 3 bases and J by 7 bases, with 12 bases between the two germline ends. The CDR3 sequence: CAWRRNNLEKLFF. CDR3 bases: TGTGCCTGGAGGCGGAATAATCTTGAAAAACTGTTTTTT.

The CDR3 DNA reads as TGTGCCAGCAGTTTCCTCGGTACTAATGGCTACACCTTC. Protein product: CASSFLGTNGYTF. This sequence joins TRBV27 and TRBJ1-2; no firm D call. CDR1 is MNHEY, CDR2 SMNVEV, per germline (reference sequence). V shed 3 bases and J shed 6 bases, with 11 bases lying between them. The CDR3 length is 13 residues.

V and J are TRBV9 and TRBJ1-5; D is possibly TRBD1 (6 bases). The CDR3 consists of 15 residues. V lost 4 bases and J 7 bases, leaving 18 bases between the germline ends. Per germline, CDR1 SGDLS and CDR2 YYNGEE. CDR3 coding DNA: TGTGCCAGCAGCAAAAATAACAGGGTTGGCCAGCCCCAGCATTTT. Amino acid sequence: CASSKNNRVGQPQHF.

This chain uses TRBV6-5 with TRBJ1-1; 10 bases match TRBD1. Germline V CDR1 and CDR2: MNHEY, SVGAGI. The CDR3 spans 14 residues. The V and J ends lost 5 bases and 5 bases, in that order; junction bases with no gene match: 5. The CDR3 region has the DNA TGTGCCAGCAGTGAACCGGGACAGGGGACTGAAGCTTTCTTT. Translating gives CASSEPGQGTEAFF.

The rearrangement joins TRBV23-1 to TRBJ2-5; TRBD1 aligns across 12 bases. TRBV23-1 qualifies as an ORF whose function is uncertain. There are 14 residues in the CDR3. V shed 9 bases, J shed 4 bases, and the junction held 6 bases outside the gene matches. CDR3 in DNA: TGCGCCAGTTCAGGGACAGGGGGCTTAGAGACCCAGTACTTC. This encodes CASSGTGGLETQYF.

The genes are TRBV5-1 and TRBJ2-3, with TRBD2 matching over 8 bases. Germline V gene sequence: CDR1 SGHRS, CDR2 YFSETQ. The V segment lost 4 bases and the J segment 0 bases; nucleotides outside the gene matches: 4. The CDR3 extends over 15 amino acids. CDR3 region: CASSLTGGSTDTQYF. DNA of the CDR3: TGCGCCAGCAGCCTTACGGGGGGGAGCACAGATACGCAGTATTTT.

The V gene is TRBV6-6, the J gene TRBJ2-2, with D possibly TRBD2 on 6 matching bases. From germline, CDR1 is MNHNY and CDR2 SVGAGI (reference sequence). V was trimmed by 8 bases and J by 7 bases, leaving 20 bases between them. CDR3 length equals 15 residues. The CDR3 loop reads CASAGRARENGELFF. CDR3 sequence (DNA): TGTGCCAGCGCGGGAAGGGCGCGAGAAAACGGGGAGCTGTTTTTT.

The chain employs TRBV5-6 and TRBJ1-2, with 8 bases identical to TRBD1. Germline V CDR1 and CDR2: SGHDT, YYEEEE. Trimming cost V 4 bases and J 4 bases; bases outside gene matches: 6. The CDR3 spans 14 residues. The CDR3 nucleotides are TGTGCCAGCAGCCGGGACAGGCTGGCCTATGGCTACACCTTC. Encoded protein: CASSRDRLAYGYTF.

This chain connects TRBV5-1 to TRBJ2-1; possible D gene TRBD1, 5 bases. The V gene lost 2 bases and the J gene lost 4 bases, with 7 bases spanning the gap. Germline lookup yields CDR1 SGHRS and CDR2 YFSETQ. The CDR3 sequence is 13 residues long. The CDR3 loop reads CASSFDSYNEQFF. CDR3 DNA: TGCGCCAGCAGCTTTGACAGTTACAATGAGCAGTTCTTC.

The chain couples TRBV5-1 to TRBJ2-2; TRBD2 agrees at 7 bases. The CDR3 totals 16 residues. V was pared by 2 bases and J by 6 bases, with 10 bases of the junction left unmatched. CDR1 SGHRS and CDR2 YFSETQ come from the germline V gene. CDR3 amino acids: CASSFSGRKVPGELFF. CDR3 DNA sequence: TGCGCCAGCAGCTTTAGCGGGCGAAAAGTCCCCGGGGAGCTGTTTTTT.

J is TRBJ2-5 and V is TRBV29-1; 7 bases line up with TRBD1. The length of the CDR3 is 14 residues. CDR1 and CDR2 (germline): SQVTM, ANQGSEA. V trimming: 1 base; J trimming: 2 bases; junction bases outside the gene matches: 4. The CDR3 DNA sequence: TGCAGCGTTGAAGGCCAGGGGGATCAAGAGACCCAGTACTTC. This codes for CSVEGQGDQETQYF. Based on the CDR3 plus reference TRBV29-1 and TRBJ2-5, the full variable domain is SAVISQKPSRDICQRGTSLTIQCQVDSQVTMMFWYRQQPGQSLTLIATANQGSEATYESGFVIDKFPISRPNLTFSTLTVSNMSPEDSSIYLCSVEGQGDQETQYFGPGTRLLVL.

The chain couples TRBV5-4 to TRBJ2-3; 7 positions agree with TRBD2. With 4 bases clipped from V and 7 bases from J, the junction kept 15 bases outside the gene matches. Germline CDR1 SGHNT, CDR2 YYREEE (reference sequence). The CDR3 spans 16 residues. The CDR3 reads CASSPPRGGGFNTQYF. The CDR3, as DNA: TGTGCCAGCAGCCCACCGAGGGGCGGGGGTTTTAATACGCAGTATTTT.

The rearrangement joins TRBV20-1 to TRBJ2-2; tentative D call: TRBD2 (6 bases). Germline CDR1 and CDR2: DFQATT and SNEGSKA (reference sequence). V was trimmed by 6 bases and J by 7 bases, leaving 9 bases between them. CDR3 length: 11 residues. The DNA for the CDR3 is TGCAGTGCCCGGAGGGTCGGGGAGCTGTTTTTT. This encodes CSARRVGELFF.

V and J are TRBV5-6 and TRBJ1-1; TRBD1 is a possible D gene (5 bases). Trimming shortened V by 1 base and J by 4 bases, and 8 bases separated the two germline ends. The CDR3 runs 13 residues. Per germline, CDR1 SGHDT and CDR2 YYEEEE. CDR3 coding DNA: TGTGCCAGCAGCTTGCAGGGCGGCACTGAAGCTTTCTTT. Translation gives CASSLQGGTEAFF.